This is a list of T cell receptor beta chains from one sample in a study of T-cell memory formation after mild COVID-19. From the 5' RACE reads, TCRdb called clonotypes with MiXCR, one entry per CDR3 protein. The sample contains 400,000 to 500,000 distinct CDR3 sequences, about 19% of which appear only once. Source material: PBMCs or a T cell subset sorted from them (not recorded which). The receptors derive from an adult woman who had mild COVID-19 (a few samples of this study predate the infection). Cell type and time point are not known. The CDR3 runs from the conserved cysteine through the conserved F or W. Fields, in order: D gene, V gene, clone size, J gene, CDR3 protein, CDR3 DNA. A D gene is named only where the DNA matches it firmly. Only some rows state a clone size, as once, few, many or a class for expanded clones.

d_gene: -; v_gene: TRBV7-8; abundance: few; j_gene: TRBJ2-7; CDR3aa: CASSSPTGGTNTYEQYF; CDR3nt: TGTGCCAGCAGCTCACCTACCGGGGGCACAAATACCTACGAGCAGTACTTC
d_gene: -; v_gene: TRBV4-2; abundance: many; j_gene: TRBJ2-3; CDR3aa: CASSLEGGGDTQYF; CDR3nt: TGTGCCAGCAGCCTGGAGGGGGGCGGAGATACGCAGTATTTT
d_gene: TRBD1; v_gene: TRBV19; abundance: few; j_gene: TRBJ2-6; CDR3aa: CASLLPGQGYSGANVLTF; CDR3nt: TGTGCCAGTCTCCTACCGGGACAGGGATACTCTGGGGCCAACGTCCTGACTTTC
d_gene: -; v_gene: TRBV19; abundance: few; j_gene: TRBJ2-1; CDR3aa: CASSPPNSPYNEQFF; CDR3nt: TGTGCCAGTAGTCCCCCTAATAGCCCCTACAATGAGCAGTTCTTC
d_gene: -; v_gene: TRBV12-3/TRBV12-4; abundance: -; j_gene: TRBJ2-1; CDR3aa: CASSLGGPNEQFF; CDR3nt: TGTGCCAGCAGCCTCGGGGGTCCCAATGAGCAGTTCTTC
d_gene: -; v_gene: TRBV7-9; abundance: -; j_gene: TRBJ2-6; CDR3aa: CSSRFSGANVLTF; CDR3nt: TGTTCCAGCCGGTTCTCTGGGGCCAACGTCCTGACTTTC
d_gene: -; v_gene: TRBV5-1; abundance: few; j_gene: TRBJ1-1; CDR3aa: CASSLVGVPAEAFF; CDR3nt: TGCGCCAGCAGCTTGGTAGGGGTCCCGGCTGAAGCTTTCTTT
d_gene: -; v_gene: TRBV5-5; abundance: few; j_gene: TRBJ1-1; CDR3aa: CASSREGLVTEAFF; CDR3nt: TGTGCCAGCTCCCGAGAGGGTCTCGTCACTGAAGCTTTCTTT
d_gene: -; v_gene: TRBV6-2/TRBV6-3; abundance: few; j_gene: TRBJ2-1; CDR3aa: CATSPLVGNEQFF; CDR3nt: TGTGCCACGAGCCCCTTGGTGGGGAATGAGCAGTTCTTC
d_gene: TRBD1; v_gene: TRBV11-1; abundance: -; j_gene: TRBJ2-2; CDR3aa: CASSPQGAAAGELFF; CDR3nt: TGTGCCAGCAGCCCACAGGGGGCGGCGGCCGGGGAGCTGTTTTTT
d_gene: -; v_gene: TRBV14; abundance: -; j_gene: TRBJ2-7; CDR3aa: CASSQDRGPNYEQYF; CDR3nt: TGTGCCAGCAGCCAAGATCGAGGCCCTAACTACGAGCAGTACTTC
d_gene: TRBD2; v_gene: TRBV7-9; abundance: few; j_gene: TRBJ2-1; CDR3aa: CASSFQRDYNEQFF; CDR3nt: TGTGCCAGCAGCTTCCAGCGGGATTACAATGAGCAGTTCTTC
d_gene: -; v_gene: TRBV20-1; abundance: few; j_gene: TRBJ1-1; CDR3aa: CSAGNPGMGNTEAFF; CDR3nt: TGCAGTGCTGGCAATCCAGGGATGGGAAACACTGAAGCTTTCTTT
d_gene: TRBD1; v_gene: TRBV6-5; abundance: few; j_gene: TRBJ2-2; CDR3aa: CASSYSTGAVTGELFF; CDR3nt: TGTGCCAGCAGTTACTCGACAGGGGCGGTCACCGGGGAGCTGTTTTTT
d_gene: TRBD2; v_gene: TRBV20-1; abundance: few; j_gene: TRBJ2-7; CDR3aa: CSARRTSSYEQYF; CDR3nt: TGCAGTGCTAGGCGGACTAGCAGCTACGAGCAGTACTTC
d_gene: -; v_gene: TRBV21-1; abundance: few; j_gene: TRBJ2-4; CDR3aa: CASSIAQTPLAKNIQYF; CDR3nt: TGTGCCAGCAGCATCGCTCAGACGCCTTTAGCCAAAAACATTCAGTACTTC
d_gene: TRBD2; v_gene: TRBV3-1; abundance: -; j_gene: TRBJ2-1; CDR3aa: CASSQDARTSGSRYEQFF; CDR3nt: TGTGCCAGCAGCCAAGATGCCCGGACTAGCGGGAGTCGATATGAGCAGTTCTTC
d_gene: -; v_gene: TRBV13; abundance: few; j_gene: TRBJ1-1; CDR3aa: CASSLGPLANTEAFF; CDR3nt: TGTGCCAGCAGCTTAGGCCCGCTGGCGAACACTGAAGCTTTCTTT
d_gene: -; v_gene: TRBV7-2; abundance: -; j_gene: TRBJ2-7; CDR3aa: CASSPGTLSYEQYF; CDR3nt: TGTGCCAGCAGCCCCGGGACTCTCTCCTACGAGCAGTACTTC
d_gene: TRBD2; v_gene: TRBV4-1; abundance: -; j_gene: TRBJ2-7; CDR3aa: CASSQGNSGGSYEQYF; CDR3nt: TGCGCCAGCAGCCAAGGCAATAGCGGGGGATCCTACGAGCAGTACTTC
d_gene: -; v_gene: TRBV6-5; abundance: -; j_gene: TRBJ1-3; CDR3aa: CASRTGFAQGNTIYF; CDR3nt: TGTGCCAGCAGAACTGGGTTTGCGCAGGGAAACACCATATATTTT
d_gene: TRBD1; v_gene: TRBV9; abundance: once; j_gene: TRBJ1-2; CDR3aa: CASSQDRGHSEANYGYTF; CDR3nt: TGTGCCAGCAGCCAGGACAGGGGGCATTCCGAAGCTAACTATGGCTACACCTTC
d_gene: TRBD2; v_gene: TRBV28; abundance: few; j_gene: TRBJ2-1; CDR3aa: CASRQASGVNEQFF; CDR3nt: TGTGCCAGCAGGCAAGCTAGCGGCGTCAATGAGCAGTTCTTC
d_gene: -; v_gene: TRBV7-9; abundance: many; j_gene: TRBJ1-6; CDR3aa: CASSSTGTTGNSPLHF; CDR3nt: TGTGCCAGCAGCTCCACCGGGACAACAGGGAACTCACCCCTCCACTTT
d_gene: -; v_gene: TRBV28; abundance: -; j_gene: TRBJ2-7; CDR3aa: CASKQGSPSYEQYF; CDR3nt: TGTGCCAGCAAACAGGGCTCCCCCTCCTACGAGCAGTACTTC
d_gene: TRBD2; v_gene: TRBV20-1; abundance: -; j_gene: TRBJ2-7; CDR3aa: CSARMRGARSYEQYF; CDR3nt: TGCAGTGCTAGAATGCGGGGGGCGCGGTCCTACGAGCAGTACTTC
d_gene: TRBD1; v_gene: TRBV7-3; abundance: few; j_gene: TRBJ2-6; CDR3aa: CASSAPGQGLAGANVLTF; CDR3nt: TGTGCCAGCAGCGCTCCTGGACAGGGTCTCGCTGGGGCCAACGTCCTGACTTTC
d_gene: -; v_gene: TRBV5-1; abundance: few; j_gene: TRBJ1-2; CDR3aa: CASSLLGGYGYTF; CDR3nt: TGCGCCAGCAGCTTGTTGGGCGGCTATGGCTACACCTTC